This T cell receptor beta chain comes out of a study of PD-1 blockade in classical Hodgkin lymphoma. Study findings and constraints: Exclusion was the outcome for patients who began nivolumab under 1 year after ASCT.

Within the sample, this clone is large. Its antigen is not known. The CDR3 loop spans 15 amino acids. V shed 3 bases and J 7 bases; nucleotides not matched to a gene: 9. CDR1 LNHDA and CDR2 SQIVND come from the germline V gene (reference sequence). Measured with immunoSEQ multiplex PCR; TCRdb has only the in-frame clones, and not every one. The repertoire includes 19,000 or so clones, more than 75% of them detected once, and around 40% sits in the top ten. Time point denoted: cycle 4 day 1 (C4D1), after 6 weeks of nivolumab. Every patient was affected by relapse after autologous stem cell transplantation, while exposure to brentuximab vedotin was not uniform.

Specimen: peripheral blood mononuclear cells (PBMCs), collected before the fourth cycle of nivolumab. The sequence was collected from a human donor with classical Hodgkin lymphoma. The genes are TRBV19 and TRBJ1-5; TRBD1 matches at 7 bases. CDR3 in DNA: TGTGCCAGTAGTATTGGGGAAGGGGGCGGACAGCCCCAGCATTTT. Its translation is CASSIGEGGGQPQHF.